A single sample is the source of the 9 T cell receptor beta chains below, sequenced in a study of blood T cell repertoires in COVID-19 (dated by TCRdb to the early 2020s). Receptor amplification or capture employed the immunoSEQ multiplex PCR assay. This immuneACCESS table, as held by TCRdb, lists in-frame sequences with V and J called but not all clones. Of the missing ones, under half trace to an unresolved V gene in checked studies; the others have no known cause. The sample table records more than 60,000 clones; 84% of these occur just once. In total, the top ten clones hold about 3.8% of the sample. Sequenced: peripheral blood. All receptors come from a man in his fifties with acute or convalescent COVID-19.

This clone was counted a single time. The CDR3 bases are TGTGCCAGCAGCAGCGGGACTAGCGGGGATGGGGATACGCAGTATTTT. Its protein product is CASSSGTSGDGDTQYF. The chain recombines TRBV21-1 with TRBJ2-3; TRBD2 is taken as the D call from the table, unchecked against the DNA. TRBV21-1 is recorded as a pseudogene. CDR3 length: 16 amino acids.

This CDR3 reads CASSFIGQDNQPQHF. CDR3 coding DNA: TGTGCCAGCAGTTTTATAGGACAAGACAATCAGCCCCAGCATTTT. The rearrangement uses TRBV28 and TRBJ1-5, with a possible D match to TRBD1 (5 bases). The V gene's germline CDR1 is MDHEN and CDR2 SYDVKM. V gave up 3 bases and J gave up 3 bases, with 12 bases separating them. This CDR3 region has 15 residues.

This chain uses TRBV4-3 with TRBJ2-4, with 10 bases fitting TRBD2. The germline V gene has CDR1 LGHNA and CDR2 YSLEER. V shed 1 base and J 0 bases; nucleotides not matched to a gene: 9. The CDR3 spans 19 residues. Here the CDR3 DNA reads TGCGCCAGCAGCCAAGCGGCGGTAGCGGGGGGCCTAGCCAAAAACATTCAGTACTTC. This encodes CASSQAAVAGGLAKNIQYF.

This chain uses TRBV25-1 with TRBJ2-1; a possible D gene is TRBD1 (6 bases). With 10 bases removed from V and 7 bases from J, the gap between germline ends came to 17 bases. This CDR3 contains 13 residues. Germline CDR1 and CDR2: MGHDK and SYGVNS. The CDR3 loop is CATRRPGENEQFF. Here the CDR3 DNA reads TGTGCCACTCGAAGGCCAGGGGAGAATGAGCAGTTCTTC.

CDR3 residues: CATSRDQGLKPQHF. As DNA, the CDR3 is TGTGCCACCAGCAGAGATCAGGGTTTGAAGCCCCAGCATTTT. The J gene is TRBJ1-5, the V gene TRBV15, with D possibly matching TRBD1 (5 bases). V gave up 0 bases and J gave up 8 bases, with 11 bases separating them. This CDR3 is 14 amino acids long. Germline V gives CDR1 LNHNV, CDR2 YYDKDF (reference sequence).

The chain carries TRBV7-3 and TRBJ1-1, with D possibly being TRBD1 (5 bases). The CDR3 covers 13 residues. V was clipped by 6 bases and J by 2 bases, with 10 bases between them. Germline CDR1 and CDR2: SGHTA and FQGTGA. CDR3 sequence reads: CASRWTPNTEAFF. In DNA form, the CDR3 reads TGTGCCAGCAGGTGGACACCCAACACTGAAGCTTTCTTT.

The genes are TRBV7-7 and TRBJ2-7; 7 nucleotides align to TRBD2. Germline lookup yields CDR1 SSHAT and CDR2 FNYEAQ (reference sequence). Trimming took 2 bases from V and 3 from J; bases not matched to a gene: 1. This CDR3 region has 13 residues. CDR3 DNA: TGTGCCAGCAGCTTAACTAGCGACTACGAGCAGTACTTC. Translated: CASSLTSDYEQYF.

The rearrangement joins TRBV1 to TRBJ1-2; the table names TRBD1, a call not compared with the DNA. TRBV1 is given as a pseudogene. The CDR3 has 17 residues. CDR3 region: CTSSQEDWTGGNYGYTF. CDR3 in DNA: TGCACCAGCAGCCAAGAAGATTGGACAGGGGGTAACTATGGCTACACCTTC.

The genes are TRBV5-1 and TRBJ1-1; D is perhaps TRBD1 (5 bases). Trimming took 2 bases from V and 7 from J, leaving 15 bases between them. CDR1 is SGHRS and CDR2 is YFSETQ in the germline V gene. This CDR3 spans 14 amino acids. The CDR3 spells CASSLTEGRGEAFF. CDR3 DNA sequence: TGCGCCAGCAGCTTAACAGAGGGGCGGGGTGAAGCTTTCTTT.